This T cell receptor (beta chain) was profiled in a study of metastatic and nonmetastatic thyroid tumors. No treatment of any kind had been given to any patient before thyroid surgery. Comment on this clone: A junction end diverges from the germline sequence, so it may reflect a read error.

TCRdb re-called the PCR reads through MiXCR. The top ten clones hold just over 3.5% of a sample with about 92,000 clones, about 15% of them seen once. The CDR3 consists of 15 residues. V gene TRBV12-3 or TRBV12-4 combines with J gene TRBJ1-6; D remains ambiguous. The sequence derives from a female donor with papillary thyroid cancer or a benign thyroid nodule (not recorded which). Some clones in this sample may be carry-over from other donors' samples. Sequenced: blood. The DNA for the CDR3 is TGTGTCAGCAGTTTCGGGAAAGGGTTAGAGTCACCCCTCCACTTT. It is translated as CVSSFGKGLESPLHF.